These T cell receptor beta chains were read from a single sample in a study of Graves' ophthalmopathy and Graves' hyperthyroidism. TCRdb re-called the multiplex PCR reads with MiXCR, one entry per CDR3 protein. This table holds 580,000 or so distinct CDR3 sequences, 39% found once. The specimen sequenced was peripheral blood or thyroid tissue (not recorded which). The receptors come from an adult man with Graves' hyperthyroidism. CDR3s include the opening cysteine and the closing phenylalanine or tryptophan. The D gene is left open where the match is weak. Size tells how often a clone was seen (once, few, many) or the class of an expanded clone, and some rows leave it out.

cdr3_nt: TGTGCCACCAGTGACCCCGACCTGGACACCGGGGAGCTGTTTTTT
cdr3_aa: CATSDPDLDTGELFF
clone_size: many
j_call: TRBJ2-2
d_call: -
v_call: TRBV24-1

cdr3_nt: TGCGCCAGCAGCTTCAGGGCGGGTGACACTGAAGCTTTCTTT
cdr3_aa: CASSFRAGDTEAFF
clone_size: -
j_call: TRBJ1-1
d_call: -
v_call: TRBV5-1

cdr3_nt: TGTGCCAGCAGTTACGCCGATAAGCTAGCGGATAAAGAGACCCAGTACTTC
cdr3_aa: CASSYADKLADKETQYF
clone_size: few
j_call: TRBJ2-5
d_call: TRBD2
v_call: TRBV6-5

cdr3_nt: TGTGCCAGTAGTTCTATAGCGGGAGGGAGGGGAGAGACCCAGTACTTC
cdr3_aa: CASSSIAGGRGETQYF
clone_size: many
j_call: TRBJ2-5
d_call: TRBD2
v_call: TRBV19

cdr3_nt: TGTGCCAGCAGCTTAAGTCCAACCGCAACTAATGAAAAACTGTTTTTT
cdr3_aa: CASSLSPTATNEKLFF
clone_size: many
j_call: TRBJ1-4
d_call: -
v_call: TRBV7-9

cdr3_nt: TGTGCCACCAGCCCCATGAGGGACTCCTATGGCTACACCTTC
cdr3_aa: CATSPMRDSYGYTF
clone_size: many
j_call: TRBJ1-2
d_call: -
v_call: TRBV15

cdr3_nt: TGCAGCGTTGAAGATGGGAGGGGGGGAAACACTGAAGCTTTCTTT
cdr3_aa: CSVEDGRGGNTEAFF
clone_size: many
j_call: TRBJ1-1
d_call: -
v_call: TRBV29-1

cdr3_nt: TGTGCCAGCAGCTCTACGACAGGGCTAAACATTCAGTACTTC
cdr3_aa: CASSSTTGLNIQYF
clone_size: -
j_call: TRBJ2-4
d_call: TRBD1
v_call: TRBV7-3

cdr3_nt: TGTGCCAGCAGTTTATTGTCTTTTAGGCGGGAGACCCAGTACTTC
cdr3_aa: CASSLLSFRRETQYF
clone_size: -
j_call: TRBJ2-5
d_call: -
v_call: TRBV28

cdr3_nt: TGTGCCAGCAGTGATGAGGGACCGCAGGGCTACACCTTC
cdr3_aa: CASSDEGPQGYTF
clone_size: many
j_call: TRBJ1-2
d_call: -
v_call: TRBV2

cdr3_nt: TGTGCCAGCAGTGAAGAGCCGACAGGGGGCACTGAAGCTTTCTTT
cdr3_aa: CASSEEPTGGTEAFF
clone_size: once
j_call: TRBJ1-1
d_call: TRBD1
v_call: TRBV25-1

cdr3_nt: TGTGCCAGTAGTATTGTGTCGGGAGGGGCCTCCTACGAGCAGTACTTC
cdr3_aa: CASSIVSGGASYEQYF
clone_size: many
j_call: TRBJ2-7
d_call: TRBD2
v_call: TRBV19

cdr3_nt: TGTGCCAGCAACTCTAGGGGGTCTCGAAATGGCTACACCTTC
cdr3_aa: CASNSRGSRNGYTF
clone_size: many
j_call: TRBJ1-2
d_call: -
v_call: TRBV12-3/TRBV12-4

cdr3_nt: TGTGCCAGCTCCGATTTCGATACGCAGTATTTT
cdr3_aa: CASSDFDTQYF
clone_size: -
j_call: TRBJ2-3
d_call: -
v_call: TRBV2

cdr3_nt: TGTGCCATGGGAGCGGGAGGGCTCATGATCAATCAGCCCCAGCATTTT
cdr3_aa: CAMGAGGLMINQPQHF
clone_size: once
j_call: TRBJ1-5
d_call: -
v_call: TRBV6-5

cdr3_nt: TGCGCCAGCAGCTTGGCTAGCGGCCTAGACAATGAGCAGTACTTC
cdr3_aa: CASSLASGLDNEQYF
clone_size: -
j_call: TRBJ2-7
d_call: TRBD2
v_call: TRBV5-1

cdr3_nt: TGTGCCAGCAGCTCACGACAGGAGAGAGAGACCCAGTACTTC
cdr3_aa: CASSSRQERETQYF
clone_size: many
j_call: TRBJ2-5
d_call: -
v_call: TRBV13

cdr3_nt: TGTGCCAGCAGTTTAGCATGGGGGAACGATGAGACCCAGTACTTC
cdr3_aa: CASSLAWGNDETQYF
clone_size: many
j_call: TRBJ2-5
d_call: -
v_call: TRBV12-3/TRBV12-4

cdr3_nt: TGTGCCAGCAGTTCACAGGGGGCCTCTGAAGCTTTCTTT
cdr3_aa: CASSSQGASEAFF
clone_size: many
j_call: TRBJ1-1
d_call: TRBD1
v_call: TRBV12-3/TRBV12-4